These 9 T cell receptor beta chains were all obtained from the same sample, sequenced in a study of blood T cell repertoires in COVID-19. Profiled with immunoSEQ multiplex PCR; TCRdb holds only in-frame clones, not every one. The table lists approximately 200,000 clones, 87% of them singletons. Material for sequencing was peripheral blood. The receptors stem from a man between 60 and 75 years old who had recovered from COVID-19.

Here the CDR3 DNA reads TGTGCCAGCAGCAATTACCTAGCGGGCCCTAGCACAGATACGCAGTATTTT. Translation gives CASSNYLAGPSTDTQYF. The chain employs TRBV5-4 and TRBJ2-3; 8 bases match TRBD2. Germline-derived CDR1 and CDR2 are SGHNT and YYREEE (reference sequence). J was trimmed by 0 bases and V by 4 bases; bases with no gene match: 10. There are 17 residues in the CDR3. The whole variable domain, remainder taken from reference TRBV5-4 and TRBJ2-3, is ETGVTQSPTHLIKTRGQQVTLRCSSQSGHNTVSWYQQALGQGPQFIFQYYREEENGRGNFPPRFSGLQFPNYSSELNVNALELDDSALYLCASSNYLAGPSTDTQYFGPGTRLTVL.

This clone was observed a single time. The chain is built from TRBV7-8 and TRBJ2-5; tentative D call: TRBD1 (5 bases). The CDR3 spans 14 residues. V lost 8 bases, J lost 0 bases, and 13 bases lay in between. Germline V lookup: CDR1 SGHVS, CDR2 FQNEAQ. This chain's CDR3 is CASLRDSNQETQYF. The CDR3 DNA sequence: TGTGCCAGCCTGAGAGACAGTAACCAAGAGACCCAGTACTTC.

CDR3 coding DNA: TGTGCCAGCAGTTTACAGGGGAGAGTGGCTGAAGCTTTCTTT. Its protein product is CASSLQGRVAEAFF. The genes are TRBV6-2 or TRBV6-3 and TRBJ1-1, with 7 bases lining up with TRBD1. Trimming cost V 4 bases and J 6 bases; bases outside gene matches: 8. CDR3 length: 14 amino acids. Germline V gives CDR1 MNHEY, CDR2 SVGEGT.

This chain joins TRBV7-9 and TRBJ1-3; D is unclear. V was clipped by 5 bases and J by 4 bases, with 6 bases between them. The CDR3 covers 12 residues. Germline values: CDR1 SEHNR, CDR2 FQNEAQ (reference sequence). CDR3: CASSPSGNTIYF. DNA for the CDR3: TGTGCCAGCAGCCCCTCGGGAAACACCATATATTTT.

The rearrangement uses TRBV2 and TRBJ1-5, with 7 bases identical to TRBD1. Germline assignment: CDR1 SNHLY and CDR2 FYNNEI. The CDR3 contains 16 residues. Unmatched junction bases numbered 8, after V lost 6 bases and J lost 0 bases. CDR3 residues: CASRGDSRYSNQPQHF. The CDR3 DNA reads TGTGCCAGCAGAGGGGACAGCCGATATAGCAATCAGCCCCAGCATTTT. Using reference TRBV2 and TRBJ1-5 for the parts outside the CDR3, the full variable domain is EPEVTQTPSHQVTQMGQEVILRCVPISNHLYFYWYRQILGQKVEFLVSFYNNEISEKSEIFDDQFSVERPDGSNFTLKIRSTKLEDSAMYFCASRGDSRYSNQPQHFGDGTRLSIL.

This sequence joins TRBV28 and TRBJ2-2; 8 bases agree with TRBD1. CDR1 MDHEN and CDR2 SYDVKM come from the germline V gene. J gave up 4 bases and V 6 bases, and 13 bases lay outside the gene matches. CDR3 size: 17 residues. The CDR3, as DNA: TGTGCCAGCAGAGGGGCGGTGGGGACAGGCCCCACCGGGGAGCTGTTTTTT. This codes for CASRGAVGTGPTGELFF.

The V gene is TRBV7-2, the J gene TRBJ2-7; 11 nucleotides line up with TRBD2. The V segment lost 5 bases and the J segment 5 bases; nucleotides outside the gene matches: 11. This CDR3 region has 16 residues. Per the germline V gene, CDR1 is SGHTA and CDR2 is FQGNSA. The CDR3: CASSAKIAGGPHEQYF. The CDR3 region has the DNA TGTGCCAGCAGCGCAAAGATAGCGGGGGGGCCCCACGAGCAGTACTTC.

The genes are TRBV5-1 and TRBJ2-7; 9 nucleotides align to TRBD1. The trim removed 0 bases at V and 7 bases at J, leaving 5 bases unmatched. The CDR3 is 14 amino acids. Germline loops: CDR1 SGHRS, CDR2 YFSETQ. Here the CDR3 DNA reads TGCGCCAGCAGCTTGGGGGACAGGGCGCGTGAGCAGTACTTC. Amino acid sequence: CASSLGDRAREQYF. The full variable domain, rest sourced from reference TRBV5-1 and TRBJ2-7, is KAGVTQTPRYLIKTRGQQVTLSCSPISGHRSVSWYQQTPGQGLQFLFEYFSETQRNKGNFPGRFSGRQFSNSRSEMNVSTLELGDSALYLCASSLGDRAREQYFGPGTRLTVT.

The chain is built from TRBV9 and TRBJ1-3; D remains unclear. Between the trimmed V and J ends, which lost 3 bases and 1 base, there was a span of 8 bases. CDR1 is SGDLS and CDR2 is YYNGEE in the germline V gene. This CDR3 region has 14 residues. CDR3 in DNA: TGTGCCAGCAGCGGTGTCCATTCTGGAAACACCATATATTTT. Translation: CASSGVHSGNTIYF.